This record concerns one TCR beta chain sequence. This record comes from a study of radiation and T cells in renal cell carcinoma. This CDR3 has 14 amino acids. CDR1 MGHRA and CDR2 YSYEKL come from the germline V gene. V shed 1 base and J shed 0 bases, with 7 bases lying between them. Documented time point: baseline pretreatment blood. Stated treatment: 15 Gy SBRT to primary tumor, nephrectomy 4 weeks later. Blood was sampled at baseline, 2 weeks and 4 weeks after SBRT. Sequencing used immunoSEQ multiplex PCR; TCRdb keeps in-frame clones, though not all of them. The sample lists approximately 45,000 clones, around 83% occurring once.

The sample in question was blood, obtained from a patient whose treatment included radiotherapy and nephrectomy. The chain couples TRBV4-1 to TRBJ2-7, with a possible D match to TRBD2 (6 bases). The receptor was isolated from a woman in her seventies with renal cell carcinoma. DNA of the CDR3: TGCGCCAGCAGCCAAGGGACTAACTCCTACGAGCAGTACTTC. This sequence encodes CASSQGTNSYEQYF.